Following are 15 T cell receptor beta chains from one sample sequenced in a study of blood T cell repertoires in COVID-19. Clones were sequenced by immunoSEQ multiplex PCR, and TCRdb holds only the in-frame ones, with some missing. The sample holds about 170,000 clones, 83% seen once. The sequencing input was peripheral blood. These receptors were collected from a woman in her seventies who had recovered from COVID-19.

The chain employs TRBV18 and TRBJ2-2; 14 positions agree with TRBD2. The V gene's germline CDR1 is KGHSH and CDR2 LQKENI. The CDR3 consists of 17 residues. V dropped 2 bases and J dropped 6; count of bases not matched to a gene: 5. The CDR3: CASSPGTSGSMAGELFF. As DNA, the CDR3 is TGTGCCAGCTCACCAGGGACTAGCGGGAGTATGGCCGGGGAGCTGTTTTTT.

This sequence joins TRBV4-1 and TRBJ2-7; 9 bases line up with TRBD2. V dropped 4 bases and J dropped 0; count of bases not matched to a gene: 19. This CDR3 comprises 20 residues. Germline lookup yields CDR1 MGHRA and CDR2 YSYEKL. Written as DNA, the CDR3 is TGCGCCAGCAGCCGCCTCCCGGGGGCTAGCGGGACAAGGCGCTCCTACGAGCAGTACTTC. Protein: CASSRLPGASGTRRSYEQYF.

This clone was observed once. The chain links TRBV20-1 to TRBJ1-2; D gene unclear. Germline V gene data show CDR1 as DFQATT and CDR2 as SNEGSKA (reference sequence). Trimming removed 3 bases at V and 4 bases at J, with 3 bases between. The CDR3 contains 10 residues. DNA for the CDR3: TGCAGTGCTAGCAGCTATGGCTACACCTTC. It yields the protein CSASSYGYTF.

V is TRBV19 and J is TRBJ1-5, with D possibly being TRBD1 (5 bases). The germline V gene encodes CDR1 LNHDA and CDR2 SQIVND (reference sequence). Between the trimmed V and J ends, which lost 3 bases and 0 bases, there was a span of 12 bases. CDR3 length: 16 amino acids. CDR3 sequence: CASSMGQGPSNQPQHF. Here the CDR3 DNA reads TGTGCCAGTAGTATGGGGCAGGGCCCTAGCAATCAGCCCCAGCATTTT. The variable domain in full, completed from reference TRBV19 and TRBJ1-5, reads DGGITQSPKYLFRKEGQNVTLSCEQNLNHDAMYWYRQDPGQGLRLIYYSQIVNDFQKGDIAEGYSVSREKKESFPLTVTSAQKNPTAFYLCASSMGQGPSNQPQHFGDGTRLSIL.

V and J are TRBV11-2 and TRBJ1-4; a weak D match, TRBD1 (6 bases). The CDR3 is 17 amino acids. Germline V gene sequence: CDR1 SGHAT, CDR2 FQNNGV. The germline V and J ends were trimmed by 1 base and 1 base, with 13 bases remaining between them. CDR3 in DNA: TGTGCCAGCAGCTTAGCGGATACAGGGCGAACTAATGAAAAACTGTTTTTT. Translating gives CASSLADTGRTNEKLFF.

This chain joins TRBV11-2 and TRBJ2-3; D unclear. CDR3 length: 11 amino acids. V was shortened by 10 bases and J by 5 bases, with 10 bases between the two germline ends. The V gene's germline CDR1 is SGHAT and CDR2 FQNNGV. For the CDR3, the DNA is TGTGCCACCCGGAGTGGAGATACGCAGTATTTT. This sequence encodes CATRSGDTQYF.

The J gene is TRBJ2-7, the V gene TRBV10-3, with D maybe TRBD2 (6 bases). Germline V lookup: CDR1 ENHRY, CDR2 SYGVKD. V was cut by 3 bases and J by 3 bases, with 12 bases left in between. The CDR3 runs to 14 residues. CDR3 sequence (DNA): TGTGCCATCAGTGATTCGGGAGAGCACTACGAGCAGTACTTC. It is translated as CAISDSGEHYEQYF.

In its sample, this clone was seen once. The CDR3 sequence: CASSYTEETQYF. In nucleotides, the CDR3 is TGTGCCAGCAGTTACACAGAGGAGACCCAGTACTTC. The rearrangement links TRBV6-6 to TRBJ2-5; no definite D call. V dropped 2 bases and J dropped 5 bases, with 6 bases sitting between them. CDR3 length: 12 residues. CDR1 and CDR2 from the germline V gene are MNHNY and SVGAGI (reference sequence).

The genes are TRBV4-1 and TRBJ2-3, with 12 bases matching TRBD2. Germline-derived CDR1 and CDR2 are MGHRA and YSYEKL. The CDR3 covers 16 residues. V dropped 4 bases and J dropped 1; count of bases not matched to a gene: 3. CDR3 sequence reads: CASSPRTSGGTDTQYF. The CDR3 DNA is TGCGCCAGCAGCCCCCGGACTAGCGGGGGCACAGATACGCAGTATTTT.

CDR3 in DNA: TGTGCCAGCAGCGTAGGAGGGACAGGATATAATTCACCCCTCCACTTT. Its protein product is CASSVGGTGYNSPLHF. J is TRBJ1-6 and V is TRBV9, with 8 positions matching TRBD1. Germline CDR1 reads SGDLS; CDR2 reads YYNGEE. Germline trimming cut 0 bases from V and 4 bases from J; bases unmatched to any gene: 3. The CDR3 is 16 amino acids.

J is TRBJ2-7 and V is TRBV19; possibly TRBD1 for D (6 bases). The V end lost 8 bases, the J end lost 2 bases, and 16 bases lay between the germline ends. Germline CDR1 LNHDA, CDR2 SQIVND (reference sequence). There are 14 residues in the CDR3. CDR3: CASANLRDTYEQYF. The CDR3 coding sequence is TGTGCCAGTGCTAACCTCCGGGACACCTACGAGCAGTACTTC.

Concerning this clone: Additional DNA sequences in this sample encode the identical CDR3. V and J are TRBV15 and TRBJ1-2; possibly TRBD1 for D (5 bases). This CDR3 has 16 residues. Per the germline V gene, CDR1 is LNHNV and CDR2 is YYDKDF (reference sequence). V lost 0 bases to trimming and J lost 7 bases, with 18 bases between them. This CDR3 is CATSRDRGRVVGGYTF. The CDR3 coding sequence is TGTGCCACCAGCAGAGATAGGGGCAGGGTAGTTGGTGGCTACACCTTC.

V is TRBV27 and J is TRBJ2-5, with TRBD2 matching over 9 bases. The germline gives CDR1 MNHEY, CDR2 SMNVEV (reference sequence). The CDR3 is made up of 16 amino acids. Trimming took 3 bases from V and 2 from J; bases not matched to a gene: 7. The CDR3 loop is CASSFLASGAQETQYF. The DNA of the CDR3 is TGTGCCAGCAGTTTTCTGGCTAGCGGGGCGCAAGAGACCCAGTACTTC.

CDR3 sequence: CASSPLVLPSYEQYF. The CDR3 DNA sequence: TGTGCCAGTAGCCCCCTTGTACTGCCATCCTACGAGCAGTACTTC. The chain links TRBV5-5 to TRBJ2-7; no firm D call. CDR1 and CDR2 from the germline V gene are SGHKS and YYEKEE (reference sequence). V was shortened by 8 bases and J by 1 base, with 19 bases between the two germline ends. The CDR3 loop spans 15 amino acids.

The genes are TRBV10-3 and TRBJ2-2; 8 bases align to TRBD1. The CDR3 is made up of 15 amino acids. CDR1 and CDR2 (germline): ENHRY, SYGVKD. The ends lost 4 bases at V and 6 bases at J; junction bases unmatched: 7. For the CDR3, the DNA is TGTGCCATCAGTGGGGGGCAGGGGGCCGCCGGGGAGCTGTTTTTT. Protein product: CAISGGQGAAGELFF.